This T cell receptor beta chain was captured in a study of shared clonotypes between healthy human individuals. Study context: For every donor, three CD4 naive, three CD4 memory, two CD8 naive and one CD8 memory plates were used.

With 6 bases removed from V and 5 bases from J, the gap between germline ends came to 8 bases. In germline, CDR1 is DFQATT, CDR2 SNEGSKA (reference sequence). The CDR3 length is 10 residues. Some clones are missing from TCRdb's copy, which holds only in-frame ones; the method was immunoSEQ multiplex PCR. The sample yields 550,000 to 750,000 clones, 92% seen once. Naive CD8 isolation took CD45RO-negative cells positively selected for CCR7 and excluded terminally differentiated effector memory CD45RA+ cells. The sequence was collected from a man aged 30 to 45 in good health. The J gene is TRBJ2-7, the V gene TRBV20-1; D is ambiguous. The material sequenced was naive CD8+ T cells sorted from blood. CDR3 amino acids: CSAGPDEQYF. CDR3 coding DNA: TGCAGTGCAGGACCGGACGAGCAGTACTTC.